These 21 T cell receptor beta chains were sequenced from one sample in a study of identical twins. TCRdb processed the 5' RACE reads anew with MiXCR; each CDR3 protein has one entry. The sample contains around 500,000 distinct CDR3 sequences, more than 13% of which appear only once. The sample also formed part of further work on yellow fever vaccine responses in identical twins.

The material sequenced was CD4+ T cells sorted from blood. The receptors come from a woman aged 18-30 years in good health.

This chain joins TRBV27 and TRBJ2-3, with no clear D. Germline lookup yields CDR1 MNHEY and CDR2 SMNVEV (reference sequence). The length of the CDR3 is 12 residues. The V end was cut by 4 bases, the J end by 14 bases, with 16 bases between. The CDR3 coding sequence is TGTGCCAGCAGTTCCCCTGCAGGCTTCGGGTATTTT. Its protein is CASSSPAGFGYF.

This clonotype appeared a few times. The CDR3 region is CSVDSWLAASKETQYF. In DNA form, the CDR3 reads TGCAGCGTTGACTCTTGGCTAGCGGCAAGCAAAGAGACCCAGTACTTC. The V call is TRBV29-1, the J call TRBJ2-5, with TRBD2 identical over 7 bases. CDR3 length: 16 amino acids. Trimming at V came to 3 bases and at J to 3 bases, leaving 13 bases not matched to a gene. Germline V CDR1 and CDR2: SQVTM, ANQGSEA.

The gene calls are TRBV2 and TRBJ2-1; 7 bases agree with TRBD1. CDR1 and CDR2 (germline): SNHLY, FYNNEI. The CDR3 extends over 16 amino acids. V dropped 0 bases and J dropped 5; count of bases not matched to a gene: 7. CDR3 in amino acids: CASSEAGRGSNNEQFF. The CDR3 DNA reads TGTGCCAGCAGTGAAGCGGGCAGGGGGTCCAACAATGAGCAGTTCTTC. Full variable domain (rest looked up from reference TRBV2 and TRBJ2-1): EPEVTQTPSHQVTQMGQEVILRCVPISNHLYFYWYRQILGQKVEFLVSFYNNEISEKSEIFDDQFSVERPDGSNFTLKIRSTKLEDSAMYFCASSEAGRGSNNEQFFGPGTRLTVL.

This clonotype was found a few times. The J gene is TRBJ2-7, the V gene TRBV28, with D perhaps matching TRBD1 (6 bases). Deletions cut 0 bases from V and 7 bases from J, with 13 bases between. Germline values: CDR1 MDHEN, CDR2 SYDVKM. This CDR3 contains 14 residues. The CDR3 is CASSLWGWGLEQYF. DNA for the CDR3: TGTGCCAGCAGTTTATGGGGTTGGGGGCTGGAGCAGTACTTC.

V gene TRBV7-9 combines with J gene TRBJ2-1; the match to TRBD2 covers 12 bases. Germline CDR1 and CDR2: SEHNR and FQNEAQ (reference sequence). CDR3 length: 15 amino acids. After removal of 5 bases from V and 9 bases from J, the junction contained 8 bases not matched to a gene. The CDR3 region has the DNA TGTGCCAGCAGCCCACTCCTAGCGGGGGGGCGTGAGCAGTTCTTC. Residues: CASSPLLAGGREQFF. Together with reference TRBV7-9 and TRBJ2-1, the CDR3 gives the full variable domain: DTGVSQNPRHKITKRGQNVTFRCDPISEHNRLYWYRQTLGQGPEFLTYFQNEAQLEKSRLLSDRFSAERPKGSFSTLEIQRTEQGDSAMYLCASSPLLAGGREQFFGPGTRLTVL.

This clonotype was seen at least ten times. The chain joins TRBV3-1 to TRBJ2-7, with D uncertain. The V end was cut by 1 base, the J end by 3 bases, with 7 bases between. Germline values: CDR1 LGHDT, CDR2 YNNKEL (reference sequence). CDR3 length: 13 amino acids. The CDR3 DNA sequence: TGTGCCAGCAGCCAAGTTGCAGACTACGAGCAGTACTTC. Translated: CASSQVADYEQYF.

This chain links TRBV18 with TRBJ2-7; no clear D gene. The ends were cut back, 6 bases at V and 2 bases at J, with 17 bases in the middle. The CDR3 totals 15 residues. The germline CDR1 and CDR2 sequences are KGHSH and LQKENI. DNA of the CDR3: TGTGCCAGCTCCGTGAGGACCCCGGGCCCCTACGAGCAGTACTTC. It encodes CASSVRTPGPYEQYF.

In its sample, this clonotype was seen a few times. The chain recombines TRBV2 with TRBJ2-7; 9 nucleotides line up with TRBD2. Germline CDR1 SNHLY, CDR2 FYNNEI. This CDR3 has 15 amino acids. The junction had 9 bases not matched to a gene; V was cut back by 4 bases and J by 5 bases. The CDR3 bases are TGTGCCAGCAGTGGGGCTAGCGGGACGGGTAACGAGCAGTACTTC. The encoded protein is CASSGASGTGNEQYF.

This clonotype was seen more than once but under ten times. One end of the junction does not line up with germline, which may come from a read error. The chain is built from TRBV7-7 and TRBJ2-2, with TRBD2 matching over 10 bases. The CDR3 consists of 16 residues. Germline lookup yields CDR1 SSHAT and CDR2 FNYEAQ (reference sequence). The CDR3: CASSRALAGDTGELFF. In DNA form, the CDR3 reads TGTGCTAGCAGCCGCGCTCTAGCGGGAGATACCGGGGAGCTGTTTTTT. Full variable domain (missing parts from reference TRBV7-7 and TRBJ2-2): GAGVSQSPRYKVTKRGQDVTLRCDPISSHATLYWYQQALGQGPEFLTYFNYEAQPDKSGLPSDRFSAERPEGSISTLTIQRTEQRDSAMYRCASSRALAGDTGELFFGEGSRLTVL.

The genes are TRBV7-2 and TRBJ2-3; 9 bases fit TRBD2. CDR1 and CDR2 (germline): SGHTA, FQGNSA. The CDR3 covers 17 residues. V dropped 1 base and J dropped 1; count of bases not matched to a gene: 6. The CDR3 nucleotides read TGTGCCAGCAGCTTAGGAAGCGGGGGGATCCGCACAGATACGCAGTATTTT. Amino acids: CASSLGSGGIRTDTQYF.

This clonotype has a count of ten or more. V and J are TRBV12-3 or TRBV12-4 and TRBJ2-1; D might be TRBD1 or TRBD2, each matching 5 bases. This CDR3 has 12 residues. V gave up 6 bases and J gave up 15 bases, with 18 bases separating them. For the CDR3, the DNA is TGTGCCAGCAGCACCACCCGAGGGGTTGGGTTCTTC. Protein sequence: CASSTTRGVGFF.

This chain joins TRBV5-1 and TRBJ2-1; the match to TRBD1 covers 8 bases. The CDR3 has 14 residues. Germline loops: CDR1 SGHRS, CDR2 YFSETQ. Trimming cost V 4 bases and J 8 bases; bases outside gene matches: 8. The CDR3, as DNA: TGCGCCAGCAGCCTGGACAGGGCTAGGGATGAGCAGTTCTTC. Its protein is CASSLDRARDEQFF.

This clonotype was recorded many times. V is TRBV12-3 or TRBV12-4 and J is TRBJ2-1; D not certain. The V gene lost 6 bases and the J gene lost 2 bases, with 8 bases spanning the gap. CDR3 length: 13 amino acids. In DNA, the CDR3 is TGTGCCAGCAGACGGACCGCCTACAATGAGCAGTTCTTC. It encodes CASRRTAYNEQFF.

This clonotype was observed a handful of times. The V gene is TRBV24-1, the J gene TRBJ2-1; 14 bases fit TRBD2. Germline V gene sequence: CDR1 KGHDR, CDR2 SFDVKD. The CDR3 is 16 amino acids. V shed 5 bases and J 9 bases; nucleotides not matched to a gene: 8. The CDR3 loop reads CATSGLAGGPRGEQFF. CDR3 bases: TGTGCCACCAGTGGACTAGCGGGAGGGCCTCGCGGTGAGCAGTTCTTC.

V gene TRBV4-3 combines with J gene TRBJ2-7, with 7 nucleotides matching TRBD1. V was clipped by 0 bases and J by 4 bases; unmatched bases: 3. CDR1 and CDR2 from the germline V gene are LGHNA and YSLEER. There are 14 residues in the CDR3. The chain's CDR3 is CASSQEGRGYEQYF. The DNA of the CDR3 is TGCGCCAGCAGCCAAGAGGGCAGGGGGTACGAGCAGTACTTC.

This clonotype was seen more than once but under ten times. The chain has TRBV7-2 and TRBJ2-2; either TRBD1 or TRBD2 may fit D (5 bases each). Germline lookup yields CDR1 SGHTA and CDR2 FQGNSA. The CDR3 spans 14 residues. V was clipped by 5 bases and J by 7 bases, with 14 bases between them. For the CDR3, the DNA is TGTGCCAGCAGCCCAACCAGGGCGGGCGGGGAGCTGTTTTTT. It encodes CASSPTRAGGELFF.

CDR3 residues: CASSMEVGETQYF. Here the CDR3 DNA reads TGTGCCAGTAGTATGGAAGTGGGAGAGACCCAGTACTTC. The chain couples TRBV19 to TRBJ2-5, with D uncertain. The length of the CDR3 is 13 residues. V was clipped by 3 bases and J by 4 bases, with 9 bases between them. Germline V CDR1 and CDR2: LNHDA, SQIVND (reference sequence).

This clonotype was recorded at least ten times. This chain joins TRBV20-1 and TRBJ2-2, with no clear D. Germline V lookup: CDR1 DFQATT, CDR2 SNEGSKA (reference sequence). The CDR3 is 12 residues long. The ends were cut back, 4 bases at V and 4 bases at J, with 7 bases in the middle. The CDR3 DNA follows: TGCAGTGCTAAACGAAGCACCGGGGAGCTGTTTTTT. It specifies CSAKRSTGELFF.

The chain links TRBV4-3 to TRBJ2-3; D gene uncertain. Germline V gene data show CDR1 as LGHNA and CDR2 as YSLEER. V was clipped by 5 bases and J by 4 bases, with 10 bases between them. There are 13 residues in the CDR3. CDR3 loop: CASSYSPADTQYF. The CDR3 DNA sequence: TGCGCCAGCAGCTACAGTCCCGCAGATACGCAGTATTTT.

This clonotype was seen only a few times. The V gene is TRBV5-1, the J gene TRBJ2-4; 11 bases map to TRBD1. This CDR3 region has 15 residues. The germline gives CDR1 SGHRS, CDR2 YFSETQ. Trimming removed 6 bases from V and 3 bases from J; junction bases left unmatched: 5. The CDR3 nucleotides read TGCGCCAGCACCCGGACAGGGGGCCTCAAAAACATTCAGTACTTC. Its translation: CASTRTGGLKNIQYF. The full variable domain, with the rest looked up from reference TRBV5-1 and TRBJ2-4, is KAGVTQTPRYLIKTRGQQVTLSCSPISGHRSVSWYQQTPGQGLQFLFEYFSETQRNKGNFPGRFSGRQFSNSRSEMNVSTLELGDSALYLCASTRTGGLKNIQYFGAGTRLSVL.

The sample holds a few counts of this clonotype. The V gene is TRBV4-2, the J gene TRBJ2-2; 9 bases are shared with TRBD2. The CDR3 is made up of 17 amino acids. In germline, CDR1 is LGHNA, CDR2 YNFKEQ. V trimming: 1 base; J trimming: 7 bases; junction bases outside the gene matches: 10. Written as DNA, the CDR3 is TGTGCCAGCAGCCAAGCCCTGGCGGGAGGGCCGGTCGGGGAGCTGTTTTTT. Encoded protein: CASSQALAGGPVGELFF.